This TCR beta chain was documented in a study of OX40 agonist ivuxolimab in advanced cancers. Study results and limitations: Expanded clones tended on average to be more numerous among CD8+ T cells than CD4+.

Produced via immunoSEQ multiplex PCR; TCRdb's table is partial and in-frame only. The table lists around 82,000 clones, 70% to 90% of them singletons. The CDR3 has 15 residues. The V and J ends lost 2 bases and 0 bases respectively, with 12 bases between them. Germline values: CDR1 SGDLS, CDR2 YYNGEE. The cohort excluded patients with autoimmune disease history or systemic immunosuppression. This clone was counted only a few times. The antigen is undetermined. The chain uses TRBV9 and TRBJ2-7, with D perhaps TRBD1 or TRBD2 (5 bases each). This TCR was sampled from an adult with an advanced solid tumor such as melanoma, head and neck, liver or kidney cancer. Sequences were derived from CD4+ or CD8+ T cells sorted from blood, sampled in a trial of the OX40 agonist ivuxolimab. DNA for the CDR3: TGTGCCAGCAGCGTCCGGGACGACAGCTCCTACGAGCAGTACTTC. Amino acids: CASSVRDDSSYEQYF.